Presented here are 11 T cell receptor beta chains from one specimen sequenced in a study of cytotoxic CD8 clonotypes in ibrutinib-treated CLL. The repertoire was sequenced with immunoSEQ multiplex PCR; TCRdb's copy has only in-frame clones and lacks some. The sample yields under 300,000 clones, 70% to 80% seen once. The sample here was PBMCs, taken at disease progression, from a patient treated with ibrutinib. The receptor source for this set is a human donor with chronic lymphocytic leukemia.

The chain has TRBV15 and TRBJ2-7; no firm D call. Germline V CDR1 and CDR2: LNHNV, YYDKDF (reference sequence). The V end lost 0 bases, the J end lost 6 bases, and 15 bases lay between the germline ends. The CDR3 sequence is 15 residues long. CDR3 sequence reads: CATSREYLAKSEQYF. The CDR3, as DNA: TGTGCCACCAGCAGAGAGTACCTGGCTAAGAGCGAGCAGTACTTC.

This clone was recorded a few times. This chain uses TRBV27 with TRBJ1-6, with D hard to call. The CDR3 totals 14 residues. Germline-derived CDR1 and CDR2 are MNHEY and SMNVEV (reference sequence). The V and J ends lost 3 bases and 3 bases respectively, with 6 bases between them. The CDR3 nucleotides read TGTGCCAGCAGTTTTCCAGGCTATAATTCACCCCTCCACTTT. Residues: CASSFPGYNSPLHF.

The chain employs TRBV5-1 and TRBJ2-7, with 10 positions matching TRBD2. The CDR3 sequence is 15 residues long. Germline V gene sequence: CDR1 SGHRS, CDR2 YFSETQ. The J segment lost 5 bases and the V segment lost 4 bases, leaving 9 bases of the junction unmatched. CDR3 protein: CASSPGGLAGDEQYF. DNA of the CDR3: TGCGCCAGCAGCCCGGGGGGGCTAGCGGGAGACGAGCAGTACTTC.

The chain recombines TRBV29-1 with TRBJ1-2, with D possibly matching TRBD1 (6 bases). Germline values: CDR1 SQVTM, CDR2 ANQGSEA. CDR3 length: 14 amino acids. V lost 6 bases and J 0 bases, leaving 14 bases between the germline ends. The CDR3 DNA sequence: TGCAGCGTCACCTACAGGGTACCTAACTATGGCTACACCTTC. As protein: CSVTYRVPNYGYTF.

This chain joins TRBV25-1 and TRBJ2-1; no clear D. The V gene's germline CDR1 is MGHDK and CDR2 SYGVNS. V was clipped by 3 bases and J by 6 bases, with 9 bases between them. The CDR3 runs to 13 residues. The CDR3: CASSDFRTNEQFF. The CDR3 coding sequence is TGTGCCAGCAGTGACTTCAGGACCAATGAGCAGTTCTTC.

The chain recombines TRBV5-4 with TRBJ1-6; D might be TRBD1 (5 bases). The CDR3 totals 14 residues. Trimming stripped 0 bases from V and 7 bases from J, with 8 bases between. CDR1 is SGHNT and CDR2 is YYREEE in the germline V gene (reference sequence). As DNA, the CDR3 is TGTGCCAGCAGCTTGGGGGAGGGGAATTCACCCCTCCACTTT. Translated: CASSLGEGNSPLHF.

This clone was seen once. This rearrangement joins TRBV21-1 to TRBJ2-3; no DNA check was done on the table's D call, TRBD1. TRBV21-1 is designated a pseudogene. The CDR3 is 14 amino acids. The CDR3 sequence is CASSHQGATDTQYF. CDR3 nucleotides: TGTGCCAGCAGCCACCAGGGGGCCACAGATACGCAGTATTTT.

CDR3 sequence (DNA): TGTGCCAGCAGTTCCAAACAGGGAACCTACGAGCAGTACTTC. Protein sequence: CASSSKQGTYEQYF. V gene TRBV27 combines with J gene TRBJ2-7; TRBD1 might be the D (6 bases). Per germline, CDR1 MNHEY and CDR2 SMNVEV (reference sequence). The V end lost 4 bases, the J end lost 2 bases, and 12 bases lay between the germline ends. The CDR3 covers 14 residues.

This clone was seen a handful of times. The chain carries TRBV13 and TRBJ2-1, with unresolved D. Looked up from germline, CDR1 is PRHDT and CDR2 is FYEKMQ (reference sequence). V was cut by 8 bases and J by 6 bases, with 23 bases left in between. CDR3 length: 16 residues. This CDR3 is CASGGSSTQAPNEQFF. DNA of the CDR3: TGTGCCAGCGGTGGGTCCAGTACCCAGGCCCCCAATGAGCAGTTCTTC. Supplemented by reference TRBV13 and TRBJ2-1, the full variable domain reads AAGVIQSPRHLIKEKRETATLKCYPIPRHDTVYWYQQGPGQDPQFLISFYEKMQSDKGSIPDRFSAQQFSDYHSELNMSSLELGDSALYFCASGGSSTQAPNEQFFGPGTRLTVL.

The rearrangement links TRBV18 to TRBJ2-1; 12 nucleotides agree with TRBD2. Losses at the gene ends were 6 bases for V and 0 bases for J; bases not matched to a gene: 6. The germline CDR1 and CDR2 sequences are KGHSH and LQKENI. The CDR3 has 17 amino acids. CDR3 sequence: CASSLTSGGSSYNEQFF. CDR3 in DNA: TGTGCCAGCTCCCTTACTAGCGGGGGGAGCTCCTACAATGAGCAGTTCTTC.

The CDR3 DNA sequence: TGTGCCAGCAGCCCTGGGACTACTAAAGCCGGGGAGCTGTTTTTT. This codes for CASSPGTTKAGELFF. The chain combines TRBV7-3 with TRBJ2-2; TRBD2 matches 7 bases. The CDR3 sequence is 15 residues long. V shed 5 bases, J shed 6 bases, and the junction held 9 bases outside the gene matches. Germline CDR1 reads SGHTA; CDR2 reads FQGTGA.